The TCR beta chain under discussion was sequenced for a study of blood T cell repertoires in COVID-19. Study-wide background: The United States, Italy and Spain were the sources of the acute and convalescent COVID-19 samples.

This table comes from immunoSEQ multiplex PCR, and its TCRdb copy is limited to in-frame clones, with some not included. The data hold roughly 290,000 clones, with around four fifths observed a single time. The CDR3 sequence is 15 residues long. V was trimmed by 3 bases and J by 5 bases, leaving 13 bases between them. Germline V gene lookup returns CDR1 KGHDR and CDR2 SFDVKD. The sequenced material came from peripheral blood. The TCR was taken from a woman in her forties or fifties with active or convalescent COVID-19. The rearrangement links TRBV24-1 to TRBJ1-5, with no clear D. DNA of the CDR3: TGTGCCACCAGTGATCCCGGCAGGTTAGATCAGCCCCAGCATTTT. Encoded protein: CATSDPGRLDQPQHF.